This is a list of T cell receptor beta chains from one sample in a study of cytomegalovirus exposure and HLA in healthy donors. The data were produced by immunoSEQ multiplex PCR, yet TCRdb's version contains in-frame clones alone and is incomplete. The sample consists of roughly 77,000 clones, around 10% of them appearing once. The sequenced sample was PBMCs. The receptors derive from a man aged 60 to 69 in good health and CMV-seropositive. Both conserved end residues are part of each CDR3. A D gene is named only where the DNA matches it firmly. Size tells how often a clone was seen (once, few, many) or the class of an expanded clone, and some rows leave it out.

few TRBJ2-1 . TRBV5-1 TGCGCCAGCAGCCCAGCCCCTCTGGCCGACAATTACAATGAGCAGTTCTTC CASSPAPLADNYNEQFF
few TRBJ1-3 . TRBV30 TGTGCCTGGAGTCAAGGGGGCTCTGGAAACACCATATATTTT CAWSQGGSGNTIYF
. TRBJ2-1 . TRBV6-5 TGTGCCAGCAGCCTATGGGGGGGCACCTACAATGAGCAGTTCTTC CASSLWGGTYNEQFF
. TRBJ1-6 . TRBV2 TGTGCCAGCAGTGAGAGGACAACAGAATCTAATTCACCCCTCCACTTT CASSERTTESNSPLHF
. TRBJ2-1 TRBD2 TRBV7-9 TGTGCCAGCAGCTTACTAGCGGGCTCCTACAATGAGCAGTTCTTC CASSLLAGSYNEQFF
. TRBJ1-4 . TRBV29-1 TGCAGCGCCCAGGACACGCGTTTGAAACTGTTTTTT CSAQDTRLKLFF
. TRBJ2-7 TRBD1 TRBV7-6 TGTGCCAGCAGCAAACAGGGGAACTCCTACGAGCAGTACTTC CASSKQGNSYEQYF
. TRBJ2-2 TRBD2 TRBV11-2 TGTGCCAGCAGCTTCCAGCGGGGGAACACCGGGGAGCTGTTTTTT CASSFQRGNTGELFF
. TRBJ2-7 TRBD1 TRBV5-5 TGTGCCAGCAGCTTGGCCAGGGGGCCCTACGAGCAGTACTTC CASSLARGPYEQYF
. TRBJ2-7 TRBD2 TRBV28 TGTGCCAGCAGTTTAAGAGCGGGGGGGCCCTACGAGCAGTACTTC CASSLRAGGPYEQYF
. TRBJ1-2 TRBD1 TRBV10-2 TGCGCCAGCAGACTCCCCGGGACAGGGGGAGGCTACACCTTC CASRLPGTGGGYTF
few TRBJ2-1 TRBD1 TRBV6-6 TGTGCCAGCAGTCCGCGACAGGGCTCCTACAATGAGCAGTTCTTC CASSPRQGSYNEQFF
few TRBJ2-5 . TRBV18 TGTGCCAGCTCACCACCTGGGCAGTCAGGGACCCAGTACTTC CASSPPGQSGTQYF
few TRBJ2-1 TRBD2 TRBV5-1 TGCGCCAGCAGCTTGGAAACGGCGGGGGACAATGAGCAGTTCTTC CASSLETAGDNEQFF
few TRBJ2-7 TRBD1 TRBV6-5 TGTGCCAGCAGTTACTCATCCAGGGGGCCCCACGAGCAGTACTTC CASSYSSRGPHEQYF
few TRBJ1-5 TRBD1 TRBV28 TGTGCCAGCAGTTTAGGGGGACAGGTCAATCAGCCCCAGCATTTT CASSLGGQVNQPQHF
. TRBJ2-5 . TRBV7-2 TGTGCCAGCAGCTTAATGGCGGCCCAAGAGACCCAGTACTTC CASSLMAAQETQYF
. TRBJ2-5 . TRBV30 TGTGCCTGGAGGGACGGGGGGCAAGGGGAGACCCAGTACTTC CAWRDGGQGETQYF